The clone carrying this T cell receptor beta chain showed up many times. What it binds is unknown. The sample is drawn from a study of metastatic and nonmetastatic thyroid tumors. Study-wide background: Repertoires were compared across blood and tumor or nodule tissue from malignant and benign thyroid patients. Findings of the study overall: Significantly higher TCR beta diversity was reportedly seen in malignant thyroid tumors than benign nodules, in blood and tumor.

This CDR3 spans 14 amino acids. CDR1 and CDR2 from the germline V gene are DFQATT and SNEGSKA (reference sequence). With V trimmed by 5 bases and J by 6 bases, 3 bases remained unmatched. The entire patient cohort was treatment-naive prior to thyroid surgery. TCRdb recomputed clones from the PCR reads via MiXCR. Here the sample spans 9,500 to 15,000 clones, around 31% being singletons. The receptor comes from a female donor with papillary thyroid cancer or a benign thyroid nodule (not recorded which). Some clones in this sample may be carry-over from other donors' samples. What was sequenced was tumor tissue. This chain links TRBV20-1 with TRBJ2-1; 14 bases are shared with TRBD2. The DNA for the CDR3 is TGCAGTGCTGCCGGGACTAGCGGGAGCAATGAGCAGTTCTTC. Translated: CSAAGTSGSNEQFF.